The 27 T cell receptor beta chains below all came from one sample that was sequenced in a study of CD8+ T cells in alopecia areata. Sequencing relied on a cDNA template that was reverse transcribed from extracted RNA. This table comes from immunoSEQ multiplex PCR, and its TCRdb copy is limited to in-frame clones, with some not included. This sample yields approximately 30,000 clones, of which 55% are seen a single time; less than 50% belongs to the top ten. Sequencing used NKG2D-high CD8+ T cells sorted from blood. These receptors were collected from a human donor with alopecia areata.

By proportion, this clone is medium-sized. This chain links TRBV9 with TRBJ2-5; no clear D gene. The germline V gene encodes CDR1 SGDLS and CDR2 YYNGEE. There are 16 residues in the CDR3. The ends were cut back, 0 bases at V and 2 bases at J, with 14 bases in the middle. The CDR3 loop is CASSVAGHQQQETQYF. CDR3 DNA sequence: TGTGCCAGCAGCGTAGCAGGCCATCAACAACAAGAGACCCAGTACTTC.

This clone showed up just a few times. The J gene is TRBJ2-2, the V gene TRBV28; D gene uncertain. The CDR3 runs to 13 residues. Germline CDR1 reads MDHEN; CDR2 reads SYDVKM. Trimming cost V 3 bases and J 8 bases, with 10 bases left between them. CDR3 DNA sequence: TGTGCCAGCAGTTTCCAAGGGCCAGGGGAGCTGTTTTTT. This codes for CASSFQGPGELFF.

V and J are TRBV28 and TRBJ2-3; D is uncertain. CDR3 length: 14 residues. Germline assignment: CDR1 MDHEN and CDR2 SYDVKM. V was clipped by 3 bases and J by 5 bases, with 12 bases between them. The CDR3 DNA sequence: TGTGCCAGCAGTTTGGCCCAGGACGGAGATACGCAGTATTTT. Protein sequence: CASSLAQDGDTQYF.

The V call is TRBV6-4, the J call TRBJ1-1; D is uncertain. The CDR3 consists of 14 residues. The V gene's germline CDR1 is MRHNA and CDR2 SNTAGT. Trimming took off 0 bases at V and 7 bases at J, with 12 bases between the two ends. The CDR3 sequence: CASSDSPGLGEAFF. The CDR3 DNA reads as TGTGCCAGCAGTGACTCGCCAGGTCTAGGTGAAGCTTTCTTT.

This clone occurred a few times. The chain couples TRBV29-1 to TRBJ2-7; 8 bases map to TRBD2. CDR3 size: 15 residues. CDR1 and CDR2 (germline): SQVTM, ANQGSEA. The junction had 10 bases not matched to a gene; V was cut back by 3 bases and J by 3 bases. CDR3 bases: TGCAGCGTTGACGTCCGGCGGGAGGCCATCTACGAGCAGTACTTC. Protein product: CSVDVRREAIYEQYF.

The V gene is TRBV4-3, the J gene TRBJ2-5; TRBD1 might be the D (6 bases). The CDR3 is made up of 15 amino acids. Germline V lookup: CDR1 LGHNA, CDR2 YSLEER. Trimming took off 0 bases at V and 2 bases at J, with 10 bases between the two ends. CDR3 DNA sequence: TGCGCCAGCAGCCAAGAATCGGGGACACAAGAGACCCAGTACTTC. Its protein is CASSQESGTQETQYF.

This clone was recorded only once. J is TRBJ2-2 and V is TRBV10-2; D remains unclear. Trimming removed 6 bases at V and 5 bases at J, with 13 bases between. The CDR3 has 14 amino acids. The V gene's germline CDR1 is WSHSY and CDR2 SAAADI. CDR3 loop: CASSTGSETGELFF. CDR3 DNA sequence: TGCGCCAGCAGCACCGGGTCAGAGACCGGGGAGCTGTTTTTT.

A note on this clone: The conserved phenylalanine or tryptophan is not found at the CDR3 terminus, so this likely reflects a read error. This chain joins TRBV19 and TRBJ1-1, with TRBD1 as a possible D gene (5 bases). The CDR3 loop spans 15 amino acids. V gave up 7 bases and J gave up 1 base, with 16 bases separating them. CDR1 is LNHDA, CDR2 SQIVND, per germline (reference sequence). CDR3 loop: CASTNYLDRNTEAFL. CDR3 bases: TGTGCCAGTACCAATTACCTAGACAGGAACACTGAAGCTTTCCTT.

This sequence joins TRBV19 and TRBJ2-1, with D maybe TRBD2 (6 bases). Germline CDR1 LNHDA, CDR2 SQIVND (reference sequence). The CDR3 has 14 amino acids. Trimming took off 3 bases at V and 8 bases at J, with 14 bases between the two ends. CDR3 nucleotides: TGTGCCAGTAGTATTGGGGACTCCGAAGATGAGCAGTTCTTC. This codes for CASSIGDSEDEQFF.

In this sample, this clone turned up a few times. The sample contains more than one DNA sequence encoding this CDR3. V and J are TRBV7-9 and TRBJ1-2; D remains ambiguous. This CDR3 is built from 11 residues. Germline assignment: CDR1 SEHNR and CDR2 FQNEAQ (reference sequence). V lost 3 bases to trimming and J lost 3 bases, with 2 bases between them. The CDR3 region is CASSFDYGYTF. The CDR3, as DNA: TGTGCCAGCAGCTTCGACTATGGCTACACCTTC.

Concerning this clone: This CDR3 is also generated by other DNA sequences in the sample. The J gene is TRBJ2-2, the V gene TRBV7-9, with 7 bases identical to TRBD1. CDR3 length: 12 amino acids. CDR1 is SEHNR, CDR2 FQNEAQ, per germline (reference sequence). V dropped 6 bases and J dropped 8; count of bases not matched to a gene: 3. The CDR3 region is CASSKGAGELFF. CDR3 nucleotides: TGTGCCAGCAGTAAGGGGGCTGGGGAGCTGTTTTTT.

The CDR3 reads CASSSQTGVNYEQYF. CDR3 sequence (DNA): TGCGCCAGCAGCTCCCAGACAGGGGTGAACTACGAGCAGTACTTC. V usage is TRBV4-3 and J usage is TRBJ2-7; 8 bases align to TRBD1. Looked up from germline, CDR1 is LGHNA and CDR2 is YSLEER. The CDR3 spans 15 residues. V shed 5 bases, J shed 3 bases, and the junction held 9 bases outside the gene matches.

This clone was observed a handful of times. The genes are TRBV21-1 and TRBJ2-4; no DNA check was done on the table's D call, TRBD1. TRBV21-1 is tagged as a pseudogene. The CDR3 extends over 17 amino acids. CDR3 coding DNA: TGTGCCAGCAGCAAAGATACAGGGCTTGTGGCCAAAAACATTCAGTACTTC. It is translated as CASSKDTGLVAKNIQYF.

CDR3 amino acids: CASSYSRGGTDTQYF. In nucleotides, the CDR3 is TGTGCCAGCAGTTACTCCCGGGGGGGCACAGATACGCAGTATTTT. The chain carries TRBV6-5 and TRBJ2-3; TRBD2 matches at 7 bases. This CDR3 comprises 15 residues. Germline V gene sequence: CDR1 MNHEY, CDR2 SVGAGI. V lost 0 bases, J lost 1 base, and 1 base stayed unmatched.

The genes are TRBV4-3 and TRBJ1-1, with D possibly matching TRBD1 (6 bases). Trimming left V 0 bases short and J 1 base short, with 12 bases between. There are 16 residues in the CDR3. Germline CDR1 is LGHNA and CDR2 is YSLEER. The CDR3 is CASSQEFRGGNTEAFF. In DNA, the CDR3 is TGCGCCAGCAGCCAAGAGTTTCGAGGGGGGAACACTGAAGCTTTCTTT.

The chain carries TRBV2 and TRBJ1-1; D unresolved. Trimming took 7 bases from V and 0 from J, leaving 9 bases between them. The CDR3 sequence is 13 residues long. Looked up from germline, CDR1 is SNHLY and CDR2 is FYNNEI. The CDR3 loop reads CASTGAMNTEAFF. CDR3 in DNA: TGTGCCAGCACCGGAGCCATGAACACTGAAGCTTTCTTT.

The gene calls are TRBV7-9 and TRBJ2-7; no definite D call. The CDR3 spans 12 residues. Germline CDR1 and CDR2: SEHNR and FQNEAQ (reference sequence). The V gene lost 2 bases and the J gene lost 3 bases, with 5 bases spanning the gap. CDR3 region: CASSLFSYEQYF. As DNA, the CDR3 is TGTGCCAGCAGCTTATTCAGCTACGAGCAGTACTTC.

The rearrangement uses TRBV5-6 and TRBJ2-3; 12 nucleotides line up with TRBD2. The CDR3 spans 16 residues. Germline CDR1 and CDR2: SGHDT and YYEEEE. The J segment lost 6 bases and the V segment lost 4 bases, leaving 9 bases of the junction unmatched. This CDR3 reads CASSPTSGGARDTQYF. Here the CDR3 DNA reads TGTGCCAGCAGCCCGACTAGCGGGGGAGCCCGGGATACGCAGTATTTT.

This clone came up a few times. The chain couples TRBV11-3 to TRBJ2-2; D remains ambiguous. The V gene lost 5 bases and the J gene lost 1 base, with 5 bases spanning the gap. This CDR3 spans 13 amino acids. Germline assignment: CDR1 SGHNT and CDR2 YENEEA. Here the CDR3 reads CASSPRNTGELFF. CDR3 DNA: TGTGCCAGCAGCCCCAGGAACACCGGGGAGCTGTTTTTT.

The rearrangement links TRBV5-1 to TRBJ2-7; D possibly uses TRBD1 or TRBD2 (7 bases each). The V end lost 3 bases, the J end lost 5 bases, and 18 bases lay between the germline ends. Germline values: CDR1 SGHRS, CDR2 YFSETQ. CDR3 length: 15 amino acids. The CDR3 here is CASSWRDSLADEQYF. The CDR3 DNA follows: TGCGCCAGCAGCTGGCGGGACAGCCTAGCGGACGAGCAGTACTTC. The variable domain in full, with the rest retrieved from reference TRBV5-1 and TRBJ2-7, is KAGVTQTPRYLIKTRGQQVTLSCSPISGHRSVSWYQQTPGQGLQFLFEYFSETQRNKGNFPGRFSGRQFSNSRSEMNVSTLELGDSALYLCASSWRDSLADEQYFGPGTRLTVT.

The chain employs TRBV4-1 and TRBJ2-1; D perhaps matches TRBD1 (5 bases). In germline, CDR1 is MGHRA, CDR2 YSYEKL. The CDR3 spans 14 residues. V was shortened by 0 bases and J by 7 bases, with 10 bases between the two germline ends. CDR3 loop: CASSQERGLNEQFF. The CDR3 DNA reads TGCGCCAGCAGCCAAGAAAGGGGCTTGAATGAGCAGTTCTTC.

This clone was seen more than once but under ten times. V gene TRBV23-1 combines with J gene TRBJ2-7; 9 bases are a match to TRBD1. TRBV23-1 belongs to the ORF category, with a function that is uncertain. Unmatched junction bases numbered 6, after V lost 0 bases and J lost 3 bases. This CDR3 comprises 16 residues. Here the CDR3 DNA reads TGCGCCAGCAGTCAATCGAGGACAGGGGTAATCTACGAGCAGTACTTC. This gives the protein CASSQSRTGVIYEQYF.

A few counts support this clone. The J gene is TRBJ2-7, the V gene TRBV7-9; 7 nucleotides match TRBD2. Germline CDR1 reads SEHNR; CDR2 reads FQNEAQ (reference sequence). CDR3 size: 14 residues. Germline trimming cut 5 bases from V and 2 bases from J; bases unmatched to any gene: 6. The CDR3 DNA sequence: TGTGCCAGCAGCCCCTCGGGACTACCCTACGAGCAGTACTTC. It is translated as CASSPSGLPYEQYF. Combining the CDR3 with reference TRBV7-9 and TRBJ2-7 gives the whole variable domain DTGVSQNPRHKITKRGQNVTFRCDPISEHNRLYWYRQTLGQGPEFLTYFQNEAQLEKSRLLSDRFSAERPKGSFSTLEIQRTEQGDSAMYLCASSPSGLPYEQYFGPGTRLTVT.

This clone was picked up a small number of times. V and J are TRBV4-3 and TRBJ2-7, with 7 nucleotides matching TRBD2. CDR1 LGHNA and CDR2 YSLEER come from the germline V gene. V lost 0 bases to trimming and J lost 3 bases; unmatched junction nucleotides: 5. The length of the CDR3 is 15 residues. The CDR3 nucleotides are TGCGCCAGCAGCCAAGAACGCGGGAGTTACTACGAGCAGTACTTC. This translates into CASSQERGSYYEQYF.

This chain uses TRBV27 with TRBJ2-7, with TRBD1 matching over 8 bases. Germline V gene lookup returns CDR1 MNHEY and CDR2 SMNVEV (reference sequence). V gave up 7 bases and J gave up 4 bases; unmatched junction bases: 9. The CDR3 is made up of 14 amino acids. The CDR3 region is CASKWGQGAYEQYF. The CDR3 DNA reads as TGTGCCAGCAAATGGGGCCAGGGGGCTTACGAGCAGTACTTC.

This chain links TRBV4-1 with TRBJ2-7, with D maybe TRBD2 (5 bases). The CDR3 is 15 residues long. The V and J ends lost 1 base and 0 bases respectively, with 10 bases between them. The germline CDR1 and CDR2 sequences are MGHRA and YSYEKL. The CDR3 sequence: CASSQAGSYSYEQYF. The CDR3 nucleotides are TGCGCCAGCAGCCAAGCGGGGAGTTACTCCTACGAGCAGTACTTC.

The chain has TRBV4-1 and TRBJ2-7; 10 nucleotides align to TRBD1. Per the germline V gene, CDR1 is MGHRA and CDR2 is YSYEKL. V shed 4 bases, J shed 5 bases, and the junction held 8 bases outside the gene matches. CDR3 length: 15 amino acids. The DNA of the CDR3 is TGCGCCAGCAGCCGAGCCGGGACAGGGGACAACGAGCAGTACTTC. Its translation: CASSRAGTGDNEQYF.